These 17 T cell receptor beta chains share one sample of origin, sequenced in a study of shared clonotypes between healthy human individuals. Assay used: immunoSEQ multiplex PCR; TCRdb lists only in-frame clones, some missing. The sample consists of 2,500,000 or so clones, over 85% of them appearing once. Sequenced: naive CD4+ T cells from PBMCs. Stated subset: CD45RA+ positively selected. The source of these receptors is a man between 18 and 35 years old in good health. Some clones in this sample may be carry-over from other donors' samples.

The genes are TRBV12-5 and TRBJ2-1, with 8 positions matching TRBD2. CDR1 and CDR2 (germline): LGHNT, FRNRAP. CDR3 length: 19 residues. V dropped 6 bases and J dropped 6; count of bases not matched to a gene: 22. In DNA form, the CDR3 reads TGTGCTAGTGGACGAGGGGGGTACGGACTAGCCGGGAACGGCAATGAGCAGTTCTTC. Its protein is CASGRGGYGLAGNGNEQFF.

CDR3 sequence reads: CASRKSGDSYEQYF. The CDR3 region has the DNA TGTGCCAGCCGAAAATCGGGGGACTCCTACGAGCAGTACTTC. The J gene is TRBJ2-7, the V gene TRBV7-2, with a possible D match to TRBD2 (6 bases). The CDR3 sequence is 14 residues long. Trimming shortened V by 8 bases and J by 0 bases, and 14 bases separated the two germline ends. CDR1 and CDR2 (germline): SGHTA, FQGNSA.

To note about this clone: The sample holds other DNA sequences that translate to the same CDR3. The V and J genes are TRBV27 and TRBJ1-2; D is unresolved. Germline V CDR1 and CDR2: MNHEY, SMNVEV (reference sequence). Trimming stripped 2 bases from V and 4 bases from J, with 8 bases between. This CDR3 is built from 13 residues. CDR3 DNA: TGTGCCAGCAGTTTAGGCAGGTTCTATGGCTACACCTTC. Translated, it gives CASSLGRFYGYTF.

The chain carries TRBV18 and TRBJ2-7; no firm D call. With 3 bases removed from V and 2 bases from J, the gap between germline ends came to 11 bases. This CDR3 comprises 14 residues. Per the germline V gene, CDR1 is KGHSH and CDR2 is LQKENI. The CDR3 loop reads CASSPSRAPYEQYF. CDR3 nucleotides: TGTGCCAGCTCACCTTCCCGTGCCCCCTACGAGCAGTACTTC.

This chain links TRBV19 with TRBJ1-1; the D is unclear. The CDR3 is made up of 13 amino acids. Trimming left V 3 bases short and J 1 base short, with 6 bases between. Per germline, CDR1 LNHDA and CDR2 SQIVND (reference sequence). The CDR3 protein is CASSMNRNTEAFF. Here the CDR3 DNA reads TGTGCCAGTAGTATGAACCGGAACACTGAAGCTTTCTTT.

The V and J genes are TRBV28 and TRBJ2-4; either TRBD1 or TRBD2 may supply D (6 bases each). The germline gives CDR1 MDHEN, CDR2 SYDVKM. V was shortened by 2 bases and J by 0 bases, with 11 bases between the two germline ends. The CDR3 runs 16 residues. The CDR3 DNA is TGTGCCAGCAGTTTAAGGGGGGCGGTAGCCAAAAACATTCAGTACTTC. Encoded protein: CASSLRGAVAKNIQYF.

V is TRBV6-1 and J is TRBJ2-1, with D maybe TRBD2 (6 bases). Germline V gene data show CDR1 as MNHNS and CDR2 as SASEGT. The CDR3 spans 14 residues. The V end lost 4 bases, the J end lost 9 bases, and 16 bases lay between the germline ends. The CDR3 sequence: CASSVGGSSVEQFF. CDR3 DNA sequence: TGTGCCAGCAGTGTGGGGGGTTCTAGCGTTGAGCAGTTCTTC.

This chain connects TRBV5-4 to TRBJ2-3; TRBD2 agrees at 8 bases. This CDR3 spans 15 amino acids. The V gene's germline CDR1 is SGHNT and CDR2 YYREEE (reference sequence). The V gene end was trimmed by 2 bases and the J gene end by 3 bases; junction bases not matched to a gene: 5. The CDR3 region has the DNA TGTGCCAGCAGCTTCGGGACTAGTAGGACAGATACGCAGTATTTT. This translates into CASSFGTSRTDTQYF.

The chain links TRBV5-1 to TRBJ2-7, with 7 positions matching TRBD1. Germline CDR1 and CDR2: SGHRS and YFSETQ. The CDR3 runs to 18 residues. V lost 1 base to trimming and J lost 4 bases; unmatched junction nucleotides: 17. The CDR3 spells CASSLPRRQGSASYEQYF. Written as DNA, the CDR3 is TGCGCCAGCAGCTTGCCCAGGCGACAGGGAAGCGCATCTTACGAGCAGTACTTC.

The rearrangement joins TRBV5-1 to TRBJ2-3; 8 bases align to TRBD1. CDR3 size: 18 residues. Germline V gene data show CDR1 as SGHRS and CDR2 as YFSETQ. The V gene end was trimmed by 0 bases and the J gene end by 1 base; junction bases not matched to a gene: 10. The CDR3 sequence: CASSLVPRQGSGTDTQYF. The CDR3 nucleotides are TGCGCCAGCAGCTTGGTTCCGAGACAGGGGAGCGGCACAGATACGCAGTATTTT.

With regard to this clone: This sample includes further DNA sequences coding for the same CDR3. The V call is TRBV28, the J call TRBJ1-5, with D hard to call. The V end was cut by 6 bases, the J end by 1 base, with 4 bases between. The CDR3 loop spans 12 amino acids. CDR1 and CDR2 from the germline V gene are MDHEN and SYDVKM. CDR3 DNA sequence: TGTGCCAGCAGGTGGAGCAATCAGCCCCAGCATTTT. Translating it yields CASRWSNQPQHF.

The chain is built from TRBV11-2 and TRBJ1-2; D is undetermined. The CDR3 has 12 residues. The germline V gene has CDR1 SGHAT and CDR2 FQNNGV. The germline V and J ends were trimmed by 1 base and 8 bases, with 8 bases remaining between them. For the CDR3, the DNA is TGTGCCAGCAGCTTAGGGCAGCCAGGCTACACCTTC. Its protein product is CASSLGQPGYTF.

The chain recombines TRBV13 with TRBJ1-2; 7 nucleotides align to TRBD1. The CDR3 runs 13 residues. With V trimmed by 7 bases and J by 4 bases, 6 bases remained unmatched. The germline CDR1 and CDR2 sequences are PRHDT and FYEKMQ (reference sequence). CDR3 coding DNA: TGTGCCAGCATACGGGACAGAGCCTATGGCTACACCTTC. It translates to CASIRDRAYGYTF.

The CDR3 DNA is TGCGCCAGCAGCTTGGTCAGGGGCGCGGGTGGCGAGCAGTACTTC. Amino acids: CASSLVRGAGGEQYF. V gene TRBV5-1 combines with J gene TRBJ2-7; D possibly corresponds to TRBD1 (6 bases). The V gene lost 0 bases and the J gene lost 6 bases, with 16 bases spanning the gap. The CDR3 has 15 amino acids. The germline CDR1 and CDR2 sequences are SGHRS and YFSETQ.

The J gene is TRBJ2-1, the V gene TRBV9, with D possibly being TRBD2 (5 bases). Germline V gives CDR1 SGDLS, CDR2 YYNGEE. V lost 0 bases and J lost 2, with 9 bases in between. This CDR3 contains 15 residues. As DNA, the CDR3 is TGTGCCAGCAGCGTAGACGGGATACCCTACAATGAGCAGTTCTTC. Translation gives CASSVDGIPYNEQFF.

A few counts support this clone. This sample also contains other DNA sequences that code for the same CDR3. CDR3 in DNA: TGTGCCAGCAGCAGACAGGGAGACACTGAAGCTTTCTTT. Encoded protein: CASSRQGDTEAFF. This chain links TRBV7-9 with TRBJ1-1, with TRBD1 identical over 7 bases. This CDR3 has 13 amino acids. Germline V lookup: CDR1 SEHNR, CDR2 FQNEAQ (reference sequence). V was clipped by 5 bases and J by 3 bases; unmatched bases: 3.

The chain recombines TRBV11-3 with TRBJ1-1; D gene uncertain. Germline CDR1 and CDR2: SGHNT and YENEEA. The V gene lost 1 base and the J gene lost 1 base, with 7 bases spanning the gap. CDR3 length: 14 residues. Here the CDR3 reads CASSLGAGNTEAFF. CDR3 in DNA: TGTGCCAGCAGCTTAGGGGCGGGGAACACTGAAGCTTTCTTT.